A selection of T cell receptor beta chains follows, all from one sample in a study of T cell responses to AZD1222 COVID-19 vaccine. The data were produced by immunoSEQ multiplex PCR, yet TCRdb's version contains in-frame clones alone and is incomplete. The table has approximately 84,000 clones, roughly nine tenths seen once. The sequences come from peripheral blood, collected 28 days after the second AZD1222 dose. These receptors were obtained from an adult who received the AZD1222 COVID-19 vaccine. Each CDR3 is given without its conserved first and last residue.

j_gene: TRBJ1-2; v_gene: TRBV5-6; CDR3aa: ASSPMTGSYGYT
j_gene: TRBJ1-5; v_gene: TRBV30; CDR3aa: AWSVRGDQPQH
j_gene: TRBJ1-4; v_gene: TRBV12-1; CDR3aa: ASSFYRGRGGLF
j_gene: TRBJ1-6; v_gene: TRBV27; CDR3aa: ASSQNHRGSDNSPLH
j_gene: TRBJ1-1; v_gene: TRBV27; CDR3aa: ASSKGEATEAF
j_gene: TRBJ2-1; v_gene: TRBV27; CDR3aa: ASSLYFPSGTFNEQF
j_gene: TRBJ1-2; v_gene: TRBV3-1/TRBV3-2; CDR3aa: ASSQTPQSYGYT
j_gene: TRBJ2-7; v_gene: TRBV5-1; CDR3aa: ASSLGTSGSYEQY
j_gene: TRBJ1-1; v_gene: TRBV30; CDR3aa: AWSVAPEAF
j_gene: TRBJ1-1; v_gene: TRBV5-1; CDR3aa: ASSLLGLNTEAF
j_gene: TRBJ1-2; v_gene: TRBV10-3; CDR3aa: AISESTGLYGYT
j_gene: TRBJ1-5; v_gene: TRBV2; CDR3aa: ASRPQNSNQPQH
j_gene: TRBJ1-1; v_gene: TRBV4-2; CDR3aa: ASSQTGLTEAF
j_gene: TRBJ2-3; v_gene: TRBV5-6; CDR3aa: ASSFRQQGVTDTQY
j_gene: TRBJ1-2; v_gene: TRBV10-3; CDR3aa: AISGDGFLSYGYT
j_gene: TRBJ1-5; v_gene: TRBV4-3; CDR3aa: ASSQEGLATTDSNQPQH
j_gene: TRBJ2-3; v_gene: TRBV30; CDR3aa: AWSVFWGEDTQY
j_gene: TRBJ1-3; v_gene: TRBV18; CDR3aa: ASSRGEGNTIY
j_gene: TRBJ1-5; v_gene: TRBV19; CDR3aa: ASKSFGDNQPQH
j_gene: TRBJ2-2; v_gene: TRBV9; CDR3aa: ASSAPLGGGTGELF
j_gene: TRBJ1-3; v_gene: TRBV2; CDR3aa: ASSGEGTGNTIY
j_gene: TRBJ1-3; v_gene: TRBV14; CDR3aa: ASSQTGAGNTIY
j_gene: TRBJ1-4; v_gene: TRBV20-1; CDR3aa: SAPVGEKLF
j_gene: TRBJ1-6; v_gene: TRBV6-5; CDR3aa: ASSNKDSLSSPLH
j_gene: TRBJ2-1; v_gene: TRBV5-1; CDR3aa: ASSVGTSGGNNEQF
j_gene: TRBJ1-1; v_gene: TRBV6-1; CDR3aa: ASSDREDAF
j_gene: TRBJ1-2; v_gene: TRBV11-2; CDR3aa: ASSQLGGVGT
j_gene: TRBJ2-7; v_gene: TRBV27; CDR3aa: ASSEGQSFLYEQY
j_gene: TRBJ1-2; v_gene: TRBV6-6; CDR3aa: ASIQGGGGYGYT
j_gene: TRBJ1-1; v_gene: TRBV2; CDR3aa: ATLRDRNTEAF
j_gene: TRBJ1-2; v_gene: TRBV19; CDR3aa: ASSPQGQNGYT
j_gene: TRBJ1-1; v_gene: TRBV6-5; CDR3aa: ASSYSRGRNTEAF
j_gene: TRBJ1-2; v_gene: TRBV5-4; CDR3aa: ASSSPDRGDGYT
j_gene: TRBJ1-6; v_gene: TRBV19; CDR3aa: ASRTRTGRSPLH
j_gene: TRBJ2-7; v_gene: TRBV6-6; CDR3aa: ASSFPGTSGSYEQY
j_gene: TRBJ1-1; v_gene: TRBV2; CDR3aa: ASSVDGGNTEAF
j_gene: TRBJ1-1; v_gene: TRBV11-2; CDR3aa: ASSLVARDGFKAF
j_gene: TRBJ2-5; v_gene: TRBV6-2/TRBV6-3; CDR3aa: ASSYQELEPTQY
j_gene: TRBJ2-5; v_gene: TRBV11-1; CDR3aa: ASSLQEMETQY
j_gene: TRBJ2-7; v_gene: TRBV20-1; CDR3aa: SASPSYEQY
j_gene: TRBJ2-3; v_gene: TRBV9; CDR3aa: ASSVGADTQY
j_gene: TRBJ2-2; v_gene: TRBV27; CDR3aa: ASSPRPSANTGELF
j_gene: TRBJ1-1; v_gene: TRBV11-2; CDR3aa: ASSLHRNTEAF
j_gene: TRBJ2-3; v_gene: TRBV7-2; CDR3aa: ASSLASPRNTDTQY
j_gene: TRBJ1-5; v_gene: TRBV4-2; CDR3aa: ASSQQVLSDQPQH